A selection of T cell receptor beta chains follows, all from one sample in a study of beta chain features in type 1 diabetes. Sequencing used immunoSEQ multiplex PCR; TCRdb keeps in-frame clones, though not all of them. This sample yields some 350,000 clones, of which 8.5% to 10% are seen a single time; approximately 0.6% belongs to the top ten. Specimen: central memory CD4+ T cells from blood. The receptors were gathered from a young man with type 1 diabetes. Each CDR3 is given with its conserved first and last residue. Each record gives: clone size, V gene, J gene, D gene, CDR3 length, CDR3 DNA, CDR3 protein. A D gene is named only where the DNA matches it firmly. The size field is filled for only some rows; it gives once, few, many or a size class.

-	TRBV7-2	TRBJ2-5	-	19	TGTGCCAGCAGCTTAGAAAGGGGAGCGGAGTCCCTATTACAAGAGACCCAGTACTTC	CASSLERGAESLLQETQYF
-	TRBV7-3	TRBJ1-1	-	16	TGTGCCAGCAGCTTAGCCCAGGGCACGGTTAGCACTGAAGCTTTCTTT	CASSLAQGTVSTEAFF
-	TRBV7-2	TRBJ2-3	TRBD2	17	TGTGCCAGCAGCTCGGGACTAGCGGGATTTCGCACAGATACGCAGTATTTT	CASSSGLAGFRTDTQYF
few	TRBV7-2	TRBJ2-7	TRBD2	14	TGTGCCAGCAGCTTAATAGCGGGAGCCTACGAGCAGTACTTC	CASSLIAGAYEQYF
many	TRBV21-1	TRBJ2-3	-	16	TGTGCCAGCAGCAATGAGGTCTCAATAAAGACGGATACGCAGTATTTT	CASSNEVSIKTDTQYF
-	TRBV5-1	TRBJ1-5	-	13	TGCGCCAGCAGCCAGGGCGGGAATCAGCCCCAGCATTTT	CASSQGGNQPQHF
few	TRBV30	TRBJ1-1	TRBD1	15	TGTGCCTGGAGCAGCGACAGGGGGCGCGTCACTGAAGCTTTCTTT	CAWSSDRGRVTEAFF
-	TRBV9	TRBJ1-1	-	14	TGTGCCAGCAGCCTAGGGCAGGTGAGGACTGAAGCTTTCTTT	CASSLGQVRTEAFF
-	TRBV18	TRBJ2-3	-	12	TGTGCCAGCGCGACAGTCACAGATACGCAGTATTTT	CASATVTDTQYF
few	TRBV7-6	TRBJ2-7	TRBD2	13	TGTGCCAGCAGCTTAGATAGCGGGTTCGAGCAGTACTTC	CASSLDSGFEQYF
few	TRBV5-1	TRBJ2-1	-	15	TGCGCCAGCGCCTCGGGAGAGGGATCTAGGAATGAGCAGTTCTTC	CASASGEGSRNEQFF
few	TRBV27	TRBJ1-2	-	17	TGTGCCAGCAGATCTTTTACAGGGAGGAAAATTCACTATGGCTACACCTTC	CASRSFTGRKIHYGYTF
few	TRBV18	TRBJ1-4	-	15	TGTGCCAGCTCACCCGGTGGTCCAGGTTTATCCTCTCTGTTTTTT	CASSPGGPGLSSLFF
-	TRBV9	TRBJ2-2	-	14	TGTGCCAGCAGCGTTCGGTCATCCACCGGGGAGCTGTTTTTT	CASSVRSSTGELFF
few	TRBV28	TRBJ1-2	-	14	TGTGCCAGCAGTTTGTCAGGGCTCACCTATGGCTACACCTTC	CASSLSGLTYGYTF
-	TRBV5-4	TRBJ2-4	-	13	TGTGCCAGCAGCCCCGCCGGGTGGAACATTCAGTACTTC	CASSPAGWNIQYF
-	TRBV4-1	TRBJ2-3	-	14	TGCGCCAGCAGCCCAGACTACAACACAGATACGCAGTATTTT	CASSPDYNTDTQYF
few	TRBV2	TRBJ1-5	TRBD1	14	TGTGCCAGCAGTGGGGACAGGGGCACTCAGCCCCAGCATTTT	CASSGDRGTQPQHF
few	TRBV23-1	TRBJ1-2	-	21	TGCGCCAGCAGTCACCCCCCGGTGGGGCAGCCCGAAATCCCAAGCCCCTATGGCTACACCTTC	CASSHPPVGQPEIPSPYGYTF
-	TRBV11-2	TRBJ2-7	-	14	TGTGCCAGCAGCCCCCAGACAGGGACTACGAGGCAGTACTTC	CASSPQTGTTRQYF
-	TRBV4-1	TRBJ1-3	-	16	TGCGCCAGCAGCCCTACCCCGAGGGACTCTGGAAACACCATATATTTT	CASSPTPRDSGNTIYF
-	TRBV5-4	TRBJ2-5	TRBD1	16	TGTGCCAGCAGCTTGGGATTAGACAGGGGCCGTGAGACCCAGTACTTC	CASSLGLDRGRETQYF
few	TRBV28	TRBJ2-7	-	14	TGTGCCAGCTTTGGGGTAGGGAAGGCCTACGAGCAGTACTTC	CASFGVGKAYEQYF
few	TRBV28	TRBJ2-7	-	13	TGTGCCAGCAGTTTGAGCGGCTTGGACGAGCAGTACTTC	CASSLSGLDEQYF
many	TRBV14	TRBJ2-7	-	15	TGTGCCAGCAGCCAAAACTTTGGGGGAGTCTACGAGCAGTACTTC	CASSQNFGGVYEQYF
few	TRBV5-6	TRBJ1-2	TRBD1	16	TGTGCCAGCAGCGCGCGCCCGGACAGGGATCTAGGAGGCTACACCTTC	CASSARPDRDLGGYTF
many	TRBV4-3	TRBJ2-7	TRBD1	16	TGCGCCAGCAGCCAAGCCCCAGGGGCAGGGGGCTACGAGCAGTACTTC	CASSQAPGAGGYEQYF
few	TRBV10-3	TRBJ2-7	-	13	TGTGCCATCAGCGACCGGGACGGGTACGAGCAGTACTTC	CAISDRDGYEQYF
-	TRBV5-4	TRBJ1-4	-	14	TGTGCCAGCAGCCCTCACAGAAGGAGTGAAAAACTGTTTTTT	CASSPHRRSEKLFF
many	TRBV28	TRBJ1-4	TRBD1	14	TGTGCCAGCATCAGAGGTGGGACAGGGGAAAAACTGTTTTTT	CASIRGGTGEKLFF
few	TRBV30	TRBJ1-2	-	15	TGTGCCTGGAGACCCATCGGGCGGACCTCCTATGGCTACACCTTC	CAWRPIGRTSYGYTF
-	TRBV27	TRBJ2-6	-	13	TGTGCCAGCAGCTCAGTGAGGGCCAACGTCCTGACTTTC	CASSSVRANVLTF
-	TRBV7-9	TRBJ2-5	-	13	TGTGCCAGCAGCTTAGGACCAGATGAGACCCAGTACTTC	CASSLGPDETQYF
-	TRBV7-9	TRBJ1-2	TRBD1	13	TGTGCCAGCAGCCACGGGACAGGCTATGGCTACACCTTC	CASSHGTGYGYTF
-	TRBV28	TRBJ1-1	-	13	TGTGCCAGCATCCCGGGGGGGAACACTGAAGCTTTCTTT	CASIPGGNTEAFF
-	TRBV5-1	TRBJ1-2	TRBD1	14	TGCGCCAGCAGCACGCCGGGACAGGACTATGGCTACACCTTC	CASSTPGQDYGYTF
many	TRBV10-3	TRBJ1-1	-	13	TGTGCCATCAGTGGAGGGCTGAACACTGAAGCTTTCTTT	CAISGGLNTEAFF
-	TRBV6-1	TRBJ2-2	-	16	TGTGCCAGCAGTGAAGCGGGGGGGCTAGACACCGGGGAGCTGTTTTTT	CASSEAGGLDTGELFF
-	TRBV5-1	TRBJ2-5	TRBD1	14	TGCGCCAGCAGCTGGGGGACAGGGTTGGAGACCCAGTACTTC	CASSWGTGLETQYF
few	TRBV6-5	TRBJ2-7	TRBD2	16	TGTGCCAGCAGTTCCGGGACTAGCGGGAGCGGGAACGAGCAGTACTTC	CASSSGTSGSGNEQYF